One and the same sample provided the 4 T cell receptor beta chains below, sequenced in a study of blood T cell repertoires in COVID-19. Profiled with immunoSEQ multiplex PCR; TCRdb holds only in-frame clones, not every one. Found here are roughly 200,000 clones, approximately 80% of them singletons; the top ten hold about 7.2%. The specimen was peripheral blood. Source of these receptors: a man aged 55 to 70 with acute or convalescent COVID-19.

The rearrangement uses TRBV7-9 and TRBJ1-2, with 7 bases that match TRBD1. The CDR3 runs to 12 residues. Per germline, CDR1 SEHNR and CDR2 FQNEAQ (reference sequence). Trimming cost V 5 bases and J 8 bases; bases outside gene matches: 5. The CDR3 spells CASSPGTVGYTF. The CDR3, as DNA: TGTGCCAGCAGCCCGGGGACAGTCGGCTACACCTTC. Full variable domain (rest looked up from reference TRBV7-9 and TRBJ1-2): DTGVSQNPRHKITKRGQNVTFRCDPISEHNRLYWYRQTLGQGPEFLTYFQNEAQLEKSRLLSDRFSAERPKGSFSTLEIQRTEQGDSAMYLCASSPGTVGYTFGSGTRLTVV.

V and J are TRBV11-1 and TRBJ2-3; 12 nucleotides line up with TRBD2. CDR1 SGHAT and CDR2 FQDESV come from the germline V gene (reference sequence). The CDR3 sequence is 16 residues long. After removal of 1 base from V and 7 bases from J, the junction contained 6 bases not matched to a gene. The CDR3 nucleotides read TGTGCCAGCAGCTTAGTCGGACTAGCGGGAACCAATACGCAGTATTTT. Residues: CASSLVGLAGTNTQYF.

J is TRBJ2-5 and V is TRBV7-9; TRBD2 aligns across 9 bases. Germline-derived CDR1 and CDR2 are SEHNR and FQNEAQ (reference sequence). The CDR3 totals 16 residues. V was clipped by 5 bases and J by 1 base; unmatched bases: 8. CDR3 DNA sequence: TGTGCCAGCAGCGCACCTCATAGCGGGGGCCAAGAGACCCAGTACTTC. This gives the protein CASSAPHSGGQETQYF.

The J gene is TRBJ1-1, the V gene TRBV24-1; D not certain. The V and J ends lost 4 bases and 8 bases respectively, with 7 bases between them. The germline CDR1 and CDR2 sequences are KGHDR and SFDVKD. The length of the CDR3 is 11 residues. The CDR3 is CATSDLAEAFF. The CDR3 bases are TGTGCCACCAGTGACTTAGCCGAAGCTTTCTTT.